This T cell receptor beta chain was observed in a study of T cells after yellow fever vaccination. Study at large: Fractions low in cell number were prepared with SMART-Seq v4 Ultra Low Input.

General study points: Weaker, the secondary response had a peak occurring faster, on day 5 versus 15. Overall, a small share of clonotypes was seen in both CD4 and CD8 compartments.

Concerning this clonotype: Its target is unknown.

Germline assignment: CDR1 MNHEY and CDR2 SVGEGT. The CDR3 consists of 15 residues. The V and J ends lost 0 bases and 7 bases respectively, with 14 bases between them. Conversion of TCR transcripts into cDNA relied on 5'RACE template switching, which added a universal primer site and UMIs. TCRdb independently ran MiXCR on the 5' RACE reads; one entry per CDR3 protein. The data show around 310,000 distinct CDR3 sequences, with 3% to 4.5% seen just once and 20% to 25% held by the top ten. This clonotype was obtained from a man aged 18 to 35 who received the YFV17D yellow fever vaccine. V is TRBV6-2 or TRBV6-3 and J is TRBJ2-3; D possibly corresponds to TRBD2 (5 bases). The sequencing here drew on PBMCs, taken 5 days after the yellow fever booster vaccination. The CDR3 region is CASSYSSASPNTQYF. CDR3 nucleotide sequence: TGTGCCAGCAGTTACTCTAGCGCCAGCCCAAATACGCAGTATTTT.